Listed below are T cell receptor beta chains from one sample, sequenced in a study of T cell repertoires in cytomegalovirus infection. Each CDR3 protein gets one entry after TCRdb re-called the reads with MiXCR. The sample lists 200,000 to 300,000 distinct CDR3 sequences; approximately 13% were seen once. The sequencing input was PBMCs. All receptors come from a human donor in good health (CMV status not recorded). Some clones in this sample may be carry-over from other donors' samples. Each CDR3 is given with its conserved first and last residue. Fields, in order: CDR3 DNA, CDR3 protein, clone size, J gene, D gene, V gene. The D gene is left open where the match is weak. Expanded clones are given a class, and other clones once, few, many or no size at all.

CDR3 DNA: TGCAGCGTTGAAGGGTCAGGGGAGGGCTCCTACAATGAGCAGTTCTTC
CDR3 protein: CSVEGSGEGSYNEQFF
clone size: few
J gene: TRBJ2-1
D gene: .
V gene: TRBV29-1

CDR3 DNA: TGCAGCGTAGCTGGACTAGCGGGGATAACCTACGAGCAGTACTTC
CDR3 protein: CSVAGLAGITYEQYF
clone size: few
J gene: TRBJ2-7
D gene: TRBD2
V gene: TRBV29-1

CDR3 DNA: TGTGCCAGCAGTTTACAGGGGGCTGGTAACTATGGCTACACCTTC
CDR3 protein: CASSLQGAGNYGYTF
clone size: many
J gene: TRBJ1-2
D gene: TRBD1
V gene: TRBV12-3/TRBV12-4

CDR3 DNA: TGCGCCAGCAGTCCCATTAGCGGGGGCCTCTACAATGAGCAGTTCTTC
CDR3 protein: CASSPISGGLYNEQFF
clone size: many
J gene: TRBJ2-1
D gene: TRBD2
V gene: TRBV4-1

CDR3 DNA: TGTGCCAGCTGTCCTCAGGGTATCCCCTACGAGCAGTACTTC
CDR3 protein: CASCPQGIPYEQYF
clone size: .
J gene: TRBJ2-7
D gene: .
V gene: TRBV6-2/TRBV6-3

CDR3 DNA: TGTGCCGTCCCCGTCGGGACCGGGTGGGGTGAGCAGTTCTTC
CDR3 protein: CAVPVGTGWGEQFF
clone size: many
J gene: TRBJ2-1
D gene: .
V gene: TRBV28

CDR3 DNA: TGTGCCAGCAGTATAGCGTACGAGCAGTACTTC
CDR3 protein: CASSIAYEQYF
clone size: .
J gene: TRBJ2-7
D gene: .
V gene: TRBV12-3/TRBV12-4

CDR3 DNA: TGTGCCAGCAGTGAAGGACTTAGGAGGCTAGCGGGGGGCCGTAACACCGGGGAGCTGTTTTTT
CDR3 protein: CASSEGLRRLAGGRNTGELFF
clone size: many
J gene: TRBJ2-2
D gene: TRBD2
V gene: TRBV2

CDR3 DNA: TGTGCCAGCAGCTTAACCCCCCTAGGGCAGCACTACATCTATGAGCAGTTCTTC
CDR3 protein: CASSLTPLGQHYIYEQFF
clone size: many
J gene: TRBJ2-1
D gene: .
V gene: TRBV7-6

CDR3 DNA: TGTGCCAGCAGTATCCCCTATGAAGAGCAGTTCTTC
CDR3 protein: CASSIPYEEQFF
clone size: few
J gene: TRBJ2-1
D gene: .
V gene: TRBV6-2/TRBV6-3

CDR3 DNA: TGTGCCAGCAGTGCCCTGGGCAGAACCTACGAGCAGTACTTC
CDR3 protein: CASSALGRTYEQYF
clone size: few
J gene: TRBJ2-7
D gene: .
V gene: TRBV3-1

CDR3 DNA: TGTGCCAGCAGTTTGAGCCAGGTGTTCACCTATGGCTACACCTTC
CDR3 protein: CASSLSQVFTYGYTF
clone size: many
J gene: TRBJ1-2
D gene: .
V gene: TRBV28

CDR3 DNA: TGCAGTGCTAGTCCAATCCCGGGACAGACTAATCAGCCCCAGCATTTT
CDR3 protein: CSASPIPGQTNQPQHF
clone size: few
J gene: TRBJ1-5
D gene: TRBD1
V gene: TRBV20-1

CDR3 DNA: TGTGCCAGCAGCCCTGGGACCTCCACCTACGAGCAGTACTTC
CDR3 protein: CASSPGTSTYEQYF
clone size: .
J gene: TRBJ2-7
D gene: .
V gene: TRBV11-2

CDR3 DNA: TGTGCCAGCAGGGGGGGGGGTAGCTATACGCAGTATTTT
CDR3 protein: CASRGGGSYTQYF
clone size: many
J gene: TRBJ2-3
D gene: TRBD2
V gene: TRBV11-2

CDR3 DNA: TGCAGTGCTCTAGCGGGAACCTCCTACGAGCAGTACTTC
CDR3 protein: CSALAGTSYEQYF
clone size: many
J gene: TRBJ2-7
D gene: TRBD2
V gene: TRBV20-1

CDR3 DNA: TGCGCCAGCAGCTCTCTGGACAGAACCCTCCACTTT
CDR3 protein: CASSSLDRTLHF
clone size: .
J gene: TRBJ1-6
D gene: .
V gene: TRBV10-2

CDR3 DNA: TGTGCCAGCTCAACTACTCAGGGGGTCTTTCAGCCCCAGCATTTT
CDR3 protein: CASSTTQGVFQPQHF
clone size: .
J gene: TRBJ1-5
D gene: TRBD1
V gene: TRBV18

CDR3 DNA: TGTGCCAGCCAAAACCTCGGGGGGGGGCTCACCGGGGAGCTGTTTTTT
CDR3 protein: CASQNLGGGLTGELFF
clone size: .
J gene: TRBJ2-2
D gene: TRBD2
V gene: TRBV27

CDR3 DNA: TGCAGCGTTGAAGACAACAGGGAAAGCACAGATACGCAGTATTTT
CDR3 protein: CSVEDNRESTDTQYF
clone size: .
J gene: TRBJ2-3
D gene: .
V gene: TRBV29-1

CDR3 DNA: TGTGCCAGTAGTGGATGGGGGATGCCGAATCAGCCCCAGCATTTT
CDR3 protein: CASSGWGMPNQPQHF
clone size: .
J gene: TRBJ1-5
D gene: .
V gene: TRBV19

CDR3 DNA: TGCGCCAGCAGCCAGGGGGGAACTAGCGGTCACACCGGGGAGCTGTTTTTT
CDR3 protein: CASSQGGTSGHTGELFF
clone size: .
J gene: TRBJ2-2
D gene: TRBD2
V gene: TRBV4-1

CDR3 DNA: TGTGCCAGCACCTGGACAGAGGCGAACACCGGGGAGCTGTTTTTT
CDR3 protein: CASTWTEANTGELFF
clone size: many
J gene: TRBJ2-2
D gene: .
V gene: TRBV4-2

CDR3 DNA: TGTGCCATCAGGGAAGGGGGTCCTGATACGCAGTATTTT
CDR3 protein: CAIREGGPDTQYF
clone size: many
J gene: TRBJ2-3
D gene: .
V gene: TRBV10-3

CDR3 DNA: TGTGCCAGCATCCACCGCGGTCGAACAGATACGCAGTATTTT
CDR3 protein: CASIHRGRTDTQYF
clone size: .
J gene: TRBJ2-3
D gene: .
V gene: TRBV7-9

CDR3 DNA: TGCAGTGCTAAGGCTCCGGGACCGACGTCCTACGAGCAGTACTTC
CDR3 protein: CSAKAPGPTSYEQYF
clone size: few
J gene: TRBJ2-7
D gene: .
V gene: TRBV20-1